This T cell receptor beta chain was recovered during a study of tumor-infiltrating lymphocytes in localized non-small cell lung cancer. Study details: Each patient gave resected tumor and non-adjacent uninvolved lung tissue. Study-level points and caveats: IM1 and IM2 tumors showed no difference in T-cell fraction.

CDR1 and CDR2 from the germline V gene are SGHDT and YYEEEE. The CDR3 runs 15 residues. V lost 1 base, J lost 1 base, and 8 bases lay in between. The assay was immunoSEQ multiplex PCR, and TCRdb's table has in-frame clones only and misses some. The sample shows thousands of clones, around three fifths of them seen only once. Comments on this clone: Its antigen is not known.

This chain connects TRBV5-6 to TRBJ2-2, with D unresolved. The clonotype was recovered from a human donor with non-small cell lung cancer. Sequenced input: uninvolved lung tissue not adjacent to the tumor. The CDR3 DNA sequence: TGTGCCAGCAGCTTGACCACAGAGAACACCGGGGAGCTGTTTTTT. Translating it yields CASSLTTENTGELFF.